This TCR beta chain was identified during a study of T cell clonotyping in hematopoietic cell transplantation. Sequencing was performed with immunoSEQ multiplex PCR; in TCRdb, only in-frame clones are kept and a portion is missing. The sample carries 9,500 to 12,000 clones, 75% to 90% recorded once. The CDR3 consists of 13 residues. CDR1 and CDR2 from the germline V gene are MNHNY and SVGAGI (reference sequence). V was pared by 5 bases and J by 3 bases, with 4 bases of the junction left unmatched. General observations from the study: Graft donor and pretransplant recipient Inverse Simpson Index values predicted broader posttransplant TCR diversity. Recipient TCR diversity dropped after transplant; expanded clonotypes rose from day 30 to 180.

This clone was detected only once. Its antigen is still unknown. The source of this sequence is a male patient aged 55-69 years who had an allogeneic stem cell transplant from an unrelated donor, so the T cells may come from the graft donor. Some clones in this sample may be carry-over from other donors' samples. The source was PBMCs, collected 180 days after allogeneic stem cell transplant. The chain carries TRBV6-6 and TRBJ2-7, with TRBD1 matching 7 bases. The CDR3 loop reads CASSRTGNYEQYF. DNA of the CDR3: TGTGCCAGCAGTCGGACAGGAAACTACGAGCAGTACTTC.